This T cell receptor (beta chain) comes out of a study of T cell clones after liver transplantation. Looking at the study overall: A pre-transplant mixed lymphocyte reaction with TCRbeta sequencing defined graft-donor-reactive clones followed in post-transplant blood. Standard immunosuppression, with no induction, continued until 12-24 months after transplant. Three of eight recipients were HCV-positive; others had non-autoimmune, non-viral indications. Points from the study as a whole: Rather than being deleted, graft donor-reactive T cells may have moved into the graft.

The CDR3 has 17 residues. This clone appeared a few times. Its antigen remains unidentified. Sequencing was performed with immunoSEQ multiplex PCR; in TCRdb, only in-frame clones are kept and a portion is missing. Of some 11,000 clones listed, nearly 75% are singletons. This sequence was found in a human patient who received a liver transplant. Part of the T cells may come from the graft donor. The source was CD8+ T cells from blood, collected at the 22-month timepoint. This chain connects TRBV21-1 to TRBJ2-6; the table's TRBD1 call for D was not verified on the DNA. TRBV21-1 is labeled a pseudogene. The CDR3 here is CASSTRTGSRGANVLTF. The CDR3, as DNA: TGTGCCAGCAGCACGCGGACAGGGTCTAGAGGGGCCAACGTCCTGACTTTC.